A single sample is the source of the 28 T cell receptor beta chains below, sequenced in a study of beta chain features in type 1 diabetes. The isolated RNA, all of it, was reverse transcribed, so expressed TCRB transcripts were what got sequenced. Produced via immunoSEQ multiplex PCR; TCRdb's table is partial and in-frame only. The profile shows hundreds of thousands of clones, roughly 13% of them singletons. Which antigens these TCRs recognize remains unknown. Findings and caveats of the study: TCRB CDR3 length was moderately but significantly reduced in all four CD4+ subsets of Type 1 diabetes patients.

The sequencing input was naive CD4+ T cells from blood. The receptors stem from a man between 18 and 35 years old with type 1 diabetes.

This clone was observed a few times. CDR3 loop: CASSTTGQGYYEQYF. The CDR3 region has the DNA TGTGCCAGCAGCACAACCGGACAGGGGTACTACGAGCAGTACTTC. The V gene is TRBV7-2, the J gene TRBJ2-7, with 9 bases identical to TRBD1. V trimming: 5 bases; J trimming: 3 bases; junction bases outside the gene matches: 8. The CDR3 totals 15 residues. Germline CDR1 reads SGHTA; CDR2 reads FQGNSA.

This clone was observed a few times. The chain joins TRBV7-8 to TRBJ2-7; 9 bases match TRBD1. CDR3 size: 14 residues. CDR1 SGHVS and CDR2 FQNEAQ come from the germline V gene. Germline trimming cut 4 bases from V and 2 bases from J; bases unmatched to any gene: 3. The CDR3 DNA is TGTGCCAGCAGCTCGACAGGGGGGACCTACGAGCAGTACTTC. It codes for CASSSTGGTYEQYF.

V gene TRBV28 combines with J gene TRBJ2-1; D perhaps matches TRBD1 (6 bases). Germline lookup yields CDR1 MDHEN and CDR2 SYDVKM. The V gene lost 11 bases and the J gene lost 2 bases, with 16 bases spanning the gap. This CDR3 contains 14 residues. CDR3 amino acids: CAATPGTPYNEQFF. CDR3 in DNA: TGTGCCGCCACCCCCGGGACACCCTACAATGAGCAGTTCTTC.

This clone turned up a few times. The genes are TRBV9 and TRBJ2-5, with 8 bases identical to TRBD2. The V gene end was trimmed by 0 bases and the J gene end by 2 bases; junction bases not matched to a gene: 9. Germline lookup yields CDR1 SGDLS and CDR2 YYNGEE. The CDR3 is made up of 17 amino acids. CDR3 in DNA: TGTGCCAGCAGCGTAGCCCTCGGGCGGGGGGAACAAGAGACCCAGTACTTC. Protein: CASSVALGRGEQETQYF.

Only a few counts were recorded for this clone. The gene calls are TRBV25-1 and TRBJ1-1; 7 positions agree with TRBD1. The CDR3 extends over 14 amino acids. After removal of 7 bases from V and 4 bases from J, the junction contained 9 bases not matched to a gene. Germline CDR1 MGHDK, CDR2 SYGVNS. CDR3 loop: CASTATGFGTEAFF. The CDR3 nucleotides are TGTGCCAGCACCGCGACAGGGTTCGGCACTGAAGCTTTCTTT.

In its sample, this clone was seen a few times. In the same sample, other DNA sequences code for this CDR3. The chain recombines TRBV5-1 with TRBJ1-5; no firm D call. Germline V lookup: CDR1 SGHRS, CDR2 YFSETQ. CDR3 length: 13 residues. Trimming left V 0 bases short and J 6 bases short, with 7 bases between. CDR3 residues: CASSLGAGQPQHF. The CDR3 DNA sequence: TGCGCCAGCAGCTTGGGGGCGGGTCAGCCCCAGCATTTT.

This sequence joins TRBV14 and TRBJ2-2; either TRBD1 or TRBD2 may fit D (6 bases each). CDR3 size: 16 residues. The germline V gene has CDR1 SGHDN and CDR2 FVKESK. V lost 6 bases and J 4 bases, leaving 18 bases between the germline ends. CDR3 protein: CASRISGAGATGELFF. Here the CDR3 DNA reads TGTGCCAGCAGAATATCGGGGGCTGGAGCCACCGGGGAGCTGTTTTTT.

The chain combines TRBV7-2 with TRBJ2-5; D is undetermined. Germline V gene data show CDR1 as SGHTA and CDR2 as FQGNSA. This CDR3 has 14 residues. Trimming stripped 3 bases from V and 5 bases from J, with 13 bases between. This CDR3 reads CASSLYLRRETQYF. The CDR3 DNA reads as TGTGCCAGCAGCTTGTACCTTAGGCGGGAGACCCAGTACTTC.

The rearrangement links TRBV6-6 to TRBJ1-3; maybe TRBD1 (6 bases). In germline, CDR1 is MNHNY, CDR2 SVGAGI (reference sequence). Trimming took 5 bases from V and 0 from J, leaving 14 bases between them. This CDR3 spans 16 amino acids. The CDR3 is CASSPQGINSGNTIYF. DNA of the CDR3: TGTGCCAGCAGTCCACAGGGAATTAACTCTGGAAACACCATATATTTT.

The V call is TRBV5-4, the J call TRBJ2-3; D not certain. Trimming shortened V by 5 bases and J by 2 bases, and 18 bases separated the two germline ends. There are 16 residues in the CDR3. Germline V gene lookup returns CDR1 SGHNT and CDR2 YYREEE (reference sequence). CDR3 DNA sequence: TGTGCCAGCAGTTCTGCGGCGGCGATTACCACAGATACGCAGTATTTT. It codes for CASSSAAAITTDTQYF.

The chain uses TRBV18 and TRBJ2-2; no reliable D call. This CDR3 region has 14 residues. The germline V gene has CDR1 KGHSH and CDR2 LQKENI. The V end lost 2 bases, the J end lost 2 bases, and 6 bases lay between the germline ends. The CDR3 DNA is TGTGCCAGCTCACCAGAGCCAAACACCGGGGAGCTGTTTTTT. The encoded protein is CASSPEPNTGELFF.

Only a few counts were recorded for this clone. This chain joins TRBV6-6 and TRBJ2-7, with TRBD1 as a possible D gene (5 bases). Germline V CDR1 and CDR2: MNHNY, SVGAGI (reference sequence). This CDR3 contains 15 residues. The V end was cut by 3 bases, the J end by 3 bases, with 15 bases between. CDR3 in DNA: TGTGCCAGCAGTTATAAAGACAGCATTATCTACGAGCAGTACTTC. It encodes CASSYKDSIIYEQYF.

The chain employs TRBV7-2 and TRBJ1-2, with 7 bases aligning to TRBD1. The CDR3 has 17 residues. V lost 8 bases and J lost 6; bases outside the gene matches: 21. Germline V gives CDR1 SGHTA, CDR2 FQGNSA. The DNA for the CDR3 is TGTGCCAGCGGACCCGCGACAGGGAATCGTCCTTCGGATGGCTACACCTTC. Its translation is CASGPATGNRPSDGYTF.

This chain connects TRBV10-3 to TRBJ2-7; D is possibly TRBD1 (6 bases). The CDR3 contains 12 residues. In germline, CDR1 is ENHRY, CDR2 SYGVKD. Trimming left V 5 bases short and J 5 bases short, with 10 bases between. CDR3 protein: CAISPGHDEQYF. The DNA of the CDR3 is TGTGCCATCAGTCCGGGACACGACGAGCAGTACTTC.

In DNA, the CDR3 is TGTGCCAGCAGATCCGGGACAGGGGGATCCTACGAGCAGTACTTC. It yields the protein CASRSGTGGSYEQYF. The chain joins TRBV28 to TRBJ2-7, with 11 bases lining up with TRBD1. This CDR3 comprises 15 residues. Trimming removed 6 bases from V and 1 base from J; junction bases left unmatched: 5. CDR1 is MDHEN, CDR2 SYDVKM, per germline.

The chain couples TRBV6-5 to TRBJ2-5; 11 nucleotides align to TRBD1. CDR3 length: 15 amino acids. V shed 5 bases, J shed 4 bases, and the junction held 6 bases outside the gene matches. Germline V gives CDR1 MNHEY, CDR2 SVGAGI. This CDR3 reads CASSTDRGLGETQYF. In DNA, the CDR3 is TGTGCCAGCAGTACGGACAGGGGGCTGGGAGAGACCCAGTACTTC.

This chain joins TRBV6-5 and TRBJ2-4; D may be TRBD1 (5 bases). V was shortened by 5 bases and J by 5 bases, with 10 bases between the two germline ends. The germline CDR1 and CDR2 sequences are MNHEY and SVGAGI. The CDR3 totals 13 residues. The CDR3 here is CASSRQIQNIQYF. The CDR3 nucleotides are TGTGCCAGCAGTAGACAGATTCAAAACATTCAGTACTTC.

This clone has more than one count but fewer than ten. The chain joins TRBV5-1 to TRBJ2-3; unclear D gene. Trimming left V 0 bases short and J 3 bases short, with 8 bases between. The V gene's germline CDR1 is SGHRS and CDR2 YFSETQ. The CDR3 is 14 amino acids. CDR3 coding DNA: TGCGCCAGCAGCTTGGAACAGTTAACAGATACGCAGTATTTT. It yields the protein CASSLEQLTDTQYF.

The chain carries TRBV19 and TRBJ2-5; 7 nucleotides align to TRBD1. Per the germline V gene, CDR1 is LNHDA and CDR2 is SQIVND (reference sequence). The CDR3 sequence is 13 residues long. J gave up 4 bases and V 4 bases, and 3 bases lay outside the gene matches. CDR3 residues: CASSNRDRETQYF. The CDR3 nucleotides are TGTGCCAGTAGTAACCGGGACAGAGAGACCCAGTACTTC.

The chain joins TRBV7-9 to TRBJ2-3, with D perhaps matching TRBD1 (6 bases). The CDR3 is made up of 16 amino acids. Per the germline V gene, CDR1 is SEHNR and CDR2 is FQNEAQ (reference sequence). V gave up 5 bases and J gave up 7 bases, with 22 bases separating them. CDR3 sequence reads: CASSPEGGRIGNTQYF. CDR3 DNA sequence: TGTGCCAGCAGCCCCGAAGGGGGACGAATTGGGAATACGCAGTATTTT.

This clone showed up just a few times. V is TRBV10-3 and J is TRBJ2-7; D not certain. This CDR3 has 14 amino acids. Germline-derived CDR1 and CDR2 are ENHRY and SYGVKD. Trimming stripped 2 bases from V and 0 bases from J, with 8 bases between. Here the CDR3 reads CAISEAYDSYEQYF. In DNA, the CDR3 is TGTGCCATCAGTGAGGCTTACGACTCCTACGAGCAGTACTTC.

This clone has a handful of counts. The rearrangement joins TRBV30 to TRBJ1-5; D might be TRBD1 (5 bases). This CDR3 has 18 amino acids. V was trimmed by 2 bases and J by 1 base, leaving 21 bases between them. The germline V gene encodes CDR1 GTSNPN and CDR2 SVGIG (reference sequence). The CDR3 DNA reads TGTGCCTGGAGTCCGGGGCGGACGTCAAGGAGAAGCAATCAGCCCCAGCATTTT. Amino acid sequence: CAWSPGRTSRRSNQPQHF. Full variable domain (rest looked up from reference TRBV30 and TRBJ1-5): SQTIHQWPATLVQPVGSPLSLECTVEGTSNPNLYWYRQAAGRGLQLLFYSVGIGQISSEVPQNLSASRPQDRQFILSSKKLLLSDSGFYLCAWSPGRTSRRSNQPQHFGDGTRLSIL.

In DNA, the CDR3 is TGTGCCAGCAGCGCAGGGACAGGAGCCCAGGTAACTGAAGCTTTCTTT. Translated: CASSAGTGAQVTEAFF. This sequence joins TRBV5-5 and TRBJ1-1; the match to TRBD1 covers 8 bases. V lost 4 bases, J lost 5 bases, and 13 bases stayed unmatched. The CDR3 loop spans 16 amino acids. Germline lookup yields CDR1 SGHKS and CDR2 YYEKEE (reference sequence).

The gene calls are TRBV4-1 and TRBJ1-5; D remains ambiguous. The CDR3 has 16 amino acids. Germline V gene lookup returns CDR1 MGHRA and CDR2 YSYEKL. Deletions cut 3 bases from V and 1 base from J, with 13 bases between. CDR3 sequence reads: CASSQAATLSNQPQHF. The CDR3 coding sequence is TGCGCCAGCAGCCAGGCCGCGACACTAAGCAATCAGCCCCAGCATTTT.

V is TRBV19 and J is TRBJ2-7, with a weak D call TRBD1 (6 bases). CDR1 and CDR2 (germline): LNHDA, SQIVND (reference sequence). Trimming pared 7 bases from V and 4 bases from J, leaving 14 bases between. The CDR3 runs to 13 residues. DNA for the CDR3: TGTGCCAGTAAGCAGGGGTCGGGGTACGAGCAGTACTTC. Translated, it gives CASKQGSGYEQYF.

This clone showed up just a few times. The V and J genes are TRBV2 and TRBJ1-6; D not resolved. The ends were cut back, 6 bases at V and 0 bases at J, with 6 bases in the middle. There are 14 residues in the CDR3. CDR1 and CDR2 (germline): SNHLY, FYNNEI. The CDR3: CASRASSYNSPLHF. The CDR3 coding sequence is TGTGCCAGCAGGGCGAGCTCCTATAATTCACCCCTCCACTTT.

The V gene is TRBV6-5, the J gene TRBJ2-2; the D call may be TRBD1 or TRBD2 (5 bases each). CDR3 size: 15 residues. V was clipped by 1 base and J by 4 bases, with 10 bases between them. In germline, CDR1 is MNHEY, CDR2 SVGAGI. In nucleotides, the CDR3 is TGTGCCAGCAGTTACTTGGGGGTCTTCACCGGGGAGCTGTTTTTT. Protein product: CASSYLGVFTGELFF.

A few counts support this clone. The chain links TRBV28 to TRBJ2-3; 8 bases align to TRBD2. This CDR3 has 15 amino acids. Germline CDR1 and CDR2: MDHEN and SYDVKM. The junction had 10 bases not matched to a gene; V was cut back by 7 bases and J by 4 bases. The CDR3 coding sequence is TGTGCCAGCACCTCGGGGGGGGCGCTTGCAGATACGCAGTATTTT. It is translated as CASTSGGALADTQYF.